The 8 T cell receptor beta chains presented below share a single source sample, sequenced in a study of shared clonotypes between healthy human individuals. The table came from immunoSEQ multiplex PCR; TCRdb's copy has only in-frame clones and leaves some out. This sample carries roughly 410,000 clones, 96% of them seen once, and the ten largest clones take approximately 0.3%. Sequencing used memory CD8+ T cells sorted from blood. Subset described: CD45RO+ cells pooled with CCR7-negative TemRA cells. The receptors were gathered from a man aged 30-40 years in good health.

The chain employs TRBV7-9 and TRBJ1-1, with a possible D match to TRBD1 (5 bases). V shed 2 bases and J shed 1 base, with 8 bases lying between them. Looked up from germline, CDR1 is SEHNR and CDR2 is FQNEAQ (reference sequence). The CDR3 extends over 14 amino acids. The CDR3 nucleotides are TGTGCCAGCAGCTTAAGAGGGGAGAACACTGAAGCTTTCTTT. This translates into CASSLRGENTEAFF.

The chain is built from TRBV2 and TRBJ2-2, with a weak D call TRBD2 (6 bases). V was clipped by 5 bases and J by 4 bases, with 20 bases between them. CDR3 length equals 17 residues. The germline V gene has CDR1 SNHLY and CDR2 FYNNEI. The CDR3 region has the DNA TGTGCCAGCAGTCGACTAGATAACCGTCCGAGCACCGGGGAGCTGTTTTTT. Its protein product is CASSRLDNRPSTGELFF.

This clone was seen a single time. The CDR3, as DNA: TGTGCCAGCAGGAGACAGGGAAGTGGCTACACCTTC. It codes for CASRRQGSGYTF. This chain links TRBV2 with TRBJ1-2; TRBD1 agrees at 7 bases. The CDR3 contains 12 residues. CDR1 SNHLY and CDR2 FYNNEI come from the germline V gene. The V gene end was trimmed by 6 bases and the J gene end by 7 bases; junction bases not matched to a gene: 5.

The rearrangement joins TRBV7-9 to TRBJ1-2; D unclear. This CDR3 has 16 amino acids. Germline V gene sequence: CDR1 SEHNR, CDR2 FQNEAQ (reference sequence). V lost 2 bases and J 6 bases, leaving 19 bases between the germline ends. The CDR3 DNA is TGTGCCAGCAGCTTAACTAGGGCAAACCTTAGGGATGGCTACACCTTC. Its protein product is CASSLTRANLRDGYTF.

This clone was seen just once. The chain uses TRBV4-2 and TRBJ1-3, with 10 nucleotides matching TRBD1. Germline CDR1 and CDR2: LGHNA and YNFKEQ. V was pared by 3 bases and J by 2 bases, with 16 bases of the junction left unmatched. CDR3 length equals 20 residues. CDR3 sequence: CASSHYQKGTGDKAGNTIYF. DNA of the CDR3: TGTGCCAGCAGCCACTATCAAAAAGGGACAGGGGATAAGGCTGGAAACACCATATATTTT.

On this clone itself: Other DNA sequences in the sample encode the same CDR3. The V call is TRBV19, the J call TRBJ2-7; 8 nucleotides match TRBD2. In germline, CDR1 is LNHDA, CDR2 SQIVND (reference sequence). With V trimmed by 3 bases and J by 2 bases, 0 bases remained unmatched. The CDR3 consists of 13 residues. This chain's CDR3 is CASSIGGAYEQYF. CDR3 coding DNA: TGTGCCAGTAGTATCGGGGGGGCCTACGAGCAGTACTTC.

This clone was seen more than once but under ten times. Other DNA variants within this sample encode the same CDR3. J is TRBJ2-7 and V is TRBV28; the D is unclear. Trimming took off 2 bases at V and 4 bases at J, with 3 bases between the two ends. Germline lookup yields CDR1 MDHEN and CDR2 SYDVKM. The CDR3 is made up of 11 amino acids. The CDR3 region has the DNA TGTGCCAGCAGTTTAGGGTACGAGCAGTACTTC. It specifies CASSLGYEQYF.

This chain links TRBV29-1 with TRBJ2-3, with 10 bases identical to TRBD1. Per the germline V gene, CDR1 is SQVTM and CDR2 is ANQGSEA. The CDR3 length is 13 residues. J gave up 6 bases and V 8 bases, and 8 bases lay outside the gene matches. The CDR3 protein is CSSPGTGADTQYF. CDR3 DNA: TGCAGCAGCCCCGGGACAGGGGCCGATACGCAGTATTTT.